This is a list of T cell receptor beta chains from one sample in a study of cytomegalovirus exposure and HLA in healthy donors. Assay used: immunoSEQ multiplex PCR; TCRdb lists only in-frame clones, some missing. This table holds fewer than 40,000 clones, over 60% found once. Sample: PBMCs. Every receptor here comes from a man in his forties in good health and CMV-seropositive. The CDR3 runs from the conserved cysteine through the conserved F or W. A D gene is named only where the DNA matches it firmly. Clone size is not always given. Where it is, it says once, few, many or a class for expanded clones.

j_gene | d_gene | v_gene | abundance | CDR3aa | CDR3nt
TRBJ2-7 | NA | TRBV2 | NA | CATQGSGSKFSYEQYF | TGTGCCACCCAGGGTAGTGGTTCCAAGTTCTCCTACGAGCAGTACTTC
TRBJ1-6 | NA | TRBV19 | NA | CASSPLGRGNSPLHF | TGTGCCAGTAGCCCCTTGGGCAGGGGTAATTCACCCCTCCACTTT
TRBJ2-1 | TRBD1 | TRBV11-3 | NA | CASSSTDRGGYNEQFF | TGTGCCAGCAGCTCAACCGACAGGGGAGGCTACAATGAGCAGTTCTTC
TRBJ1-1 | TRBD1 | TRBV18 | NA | CASSPDRGETEAFF | TGTGCCAGCTCCCCGGACAGGGGTGAAACTGAAGCTTTCTTT
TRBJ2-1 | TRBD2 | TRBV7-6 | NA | CASSLAGLASYEQFF | TGTGCCAGCAGCTTAGCGGGACTAGCGAGCTATGAGCAGTTCTTC
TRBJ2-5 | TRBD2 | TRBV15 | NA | CATSREGSGDETQYF | TGTGCCACCAGCAGAGAAGGTAGCGGGGATGAGACCCAGTACTTC
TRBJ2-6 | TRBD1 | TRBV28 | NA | CASASPGQSSGANVLTF | TGTGCCAGCGCCTCGCCGGGACAGTCGTCTGGGGCCAACGTCCTGACTTTC
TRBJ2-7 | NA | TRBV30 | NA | CAWSVQVVAGRREQYF | TGTGCCTGGAGTGTACAGGTAGTGGCAGGGCGCCGGGAGCAGTACTTC
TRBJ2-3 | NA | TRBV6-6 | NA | CASSYPSGADTQYF | TGTGCCAGCAGTTACCCCTCCGGGGCAGATACGCAGTATTTT
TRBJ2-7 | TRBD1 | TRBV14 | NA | CASRPDRGVGEQYF | TGTGCCAGCCGCCCGGACAGGGGTGTGGGCGAGCAGTACTTC
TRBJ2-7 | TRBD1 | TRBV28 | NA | CASIRDRGAYEQYF | TGTGCCAGCATACGGGACAGGGGCGCCTACGAGCAGTACTTC
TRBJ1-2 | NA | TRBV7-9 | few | CASSLGAGDGYTF | TGTGCCAGCAGCTTAGGTGCGGGTGATGGCTACACCTTC
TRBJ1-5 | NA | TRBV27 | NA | CASSGRAGAFSNQPQHF | TGTGCCAGCAGTGGGCGGGCAGGGGCCTTTAGCAATCAGCCCCAGCATTTT
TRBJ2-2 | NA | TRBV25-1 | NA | CASSERAGELFF | TGTGCCAGCAGTGAGAGGGCCGGGGAGCTGTTTTTT
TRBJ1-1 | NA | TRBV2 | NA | CASSGQMNTEAFF | TGTGCCAGCAGTGGGCAGATGAACACTGAAGCTTTCTTT
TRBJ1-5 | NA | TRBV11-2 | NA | CASSGQQNQPQHF | TGTGCCAGCAGCGGCCAACAGAATCAGCCCCAGCATTTT